This T cell receptor (beta chain) was obtained from a study of blood T cell repertoires in COVID-19. Turning to the study itself: The origin of the acute and convalescent COVID-19 samples was the United States, Italy and Spain. The cDNA or gDNA used as material had been derived from T cells, B-cell-depleted T cells, or PBMCs.

Germline lookup yields CDR1 MNHEY and CDR2 SVGEGT. Trimming cost V 0 bases and J 1 base; bases outside gene matches: 5. The CDR3 length is 16 residues. Original analysis: From reference gene primer amplification, estimates of nucleated cell counts were derived. TCRdb's table, derived via immunoSEQ multiplex PCR, lists solely in-frame clones and lacks some. V and J calls and clone size are copied from that table; D and trimming were computed from the DNA. Of 350,000 or so clones listed, around 89% are singletons. V is TRBV6-2 or TRBV6-3 and J is TRBJ1-1; 7 positions agree with TRBD1. This TCR came from a man younger than 35 with active or convalescent COVID-19. Sequencing input: peripheral blood. For the CDR3, the DNA is TGTGCCAGCAGTTACTCCAAGGGGGCATCGAACACTGAAGCTTTCTTT. It translates to CASSYSKGASNTEAFF.